These 2 T cell receptor beta chains were sequenced from one sample in a study of OX40 agonist ivuxolimab in advanced cancers. Libraries were made using the immunoSEQ multiplex PCR assay. Here the immuneACCESS table is served through TCRdb, limited to in-frame sequences with V and J called. Missing clones are a known gap in these copies; in checked studies unresolved V genes cover under half, and the rest lacks a known reason. This sample has 80,000 or so clones in its table, and around 85% of those were observed once. The top ten clonotypes cover about 1.8% of the sample. The material was CD4+ or CD8+ T cells sorted from blood, obtained in a trial of the OX40 agonist ivuxolimab. Source of these receptors: an adult with an advanced solid tumor such as melanoma, head and neck, liver or kidney cancer.

This chain uses TRBV6-4 with TRBJ2-2; 10 bases map to TRBD1. V dropped 6 bases and J dropped 8; count of bases not matched to a gene: 3. CDR3 length: 13 amino acids. Germline CDR1 MRHNA, CDR2 SNTAGT. DNA of the CDR3: TGTGCCAGCAGAGGACAGGGGGAAGGGGAGCTGTTTTTT. It codes for CASRGQGEGELFF.

The chain employs TRBV27 and TRBJ1-4; the D gene is possibly TRBD1 (5 bases). Trimming removed 7 bases at V and 3 bases at J, with 12 bases between. There are 14 residues in the CDR3. Germline CDR1 is MNHEY and CDR2 is SMNVEV (reference sequence). The DNA of the CDR3 is TGTGCCAGCACCCCCGGGGGACCTAATGAAAAACTGTTTTTT. Translation: CASTPGGPNEKLFF.